This TCR beta chain was recorded in a study of cytomegalovirus exposure and HLA in healthy donors. Vbeta (60) and Jbeta (13) primers were used in the PCR. Sequenced by immunoSEQ multiplex PCR; TCRdb stores in-frame clones only, minus some. This repertoire shows roughly 150,000 clones, approximately 80% found once; its top ten account for roughly 6.2%. This clone has more than one count but fewer than ten. Its antigen remains unidentified. Trimming left V 7 bases short and J 3 bases short, with 12 bases between. Per germline, CDR1 SQVTM and CDR2 ANQGSEA. This CDR3 has 12 amino acids. General study findings and limits: In a later analysis, a genetic analysis reported fewer productive-TCR N-insertions in an Asian-associated ancestry cluster than the cohort average. Later analysis identified a missense DCLRE1C variant that was linked to TCR beta V- and J-gene trimming.

The V call is TRBV29-1, the J call TRBJ1-2; D may be TRBD1 (5 bases). Sequencing was carried out using PBMCs. The source of this sequence is a woman between 35 and 50 years old in good health and CMV-seropositive. Here the CDR3 reads CSAPDTDYGYTF. The CDR3 region has the DNA TGCAGCGCCCCGGACACGGACTATGGCTACACCTTC.